This is a list of T cell receptor beta chains from one sample in a study of cytomegalovirus exposure and HLA in healthy donors. Some clones are missing from TCRdb's copy, which holds only in-frame ones; the method was immunoSEQ multiplex PCR. The data contain more than 110,000 clones, roughly 70% of them singletons. Sequenced: PBMCs. Receptors were obtained from a young man in good health and CMV-seronegative. CDR3s include the opening cysteine and the closing phenylalanine or tryptophan. The order of the fields is J gene, CDR3 length, V gene, D gene, CDR3 DNA, CDR3 protein. The D gene is left open where the match is weak.

TRBJ1-6 15 TRBV28 TRBD1 TGTGCCAGCAGCCAAGGGACAGTCTATAATTCACCCCTCCACTTT CASSQGTVYNSPLHF
TRBJ1-1 13 TRBV28 . TGTGCCAGCAGTTTAGGGCAGGGCTCTGAAGCTTTCTTT CASSLGQGSEAFF
TRBJ1-5 14 TRBV28 . TGTGCCAGCAGTTTTGTCCCAGGCAATCAGCCCCAGCATTTT CASSFVPGNQPQHF
TRBJ1-1 14 TRBV19 . TGTGCCAGTAGTATTAATCCAGGGTCGGCTGAAGCTTTCTTT CASSINPGSAEAFF
TRBJ2-1 16 TRBV5-5 TRBD1 TGTGCCAGCAGCAAACAGGGGGCCGGTGGTCACAATGAGCAGTTCTTC CASSKQGAGGHNEQFF
TRBJ2-2 14 TRBV7-9 . TGTGCCAGCAGCTTAGGGGGGGACACCGGGGAGCTGTTTTTT CASSLGGDTGELFF
TRBJ1-1 12 TRBV19 . TGTGCCAGTAGTTCCTCAGGGTCCGAAGCTTTCTTT CASSSSGSEAFF
TRBJ2-3 15 TRBV7-2 TRBD2 TGTGCCAGCAGCTCAGGACTAGCGGGGGGCGGTACGCAGTATTTT CASSSGLAGGGTQYF
TRBJ1-1 14 TRBV28 . TGTGCCAGCAGTTCTACAGGAGCGAACACTGAAGCTTTCTTT CASSSTGANTEAFF
TRBJ1-1 12 TRBV15 . TGTGCCACCAGCAGAGATCTAACTGAAGCTTTCTTT CATSRDLTEAFF